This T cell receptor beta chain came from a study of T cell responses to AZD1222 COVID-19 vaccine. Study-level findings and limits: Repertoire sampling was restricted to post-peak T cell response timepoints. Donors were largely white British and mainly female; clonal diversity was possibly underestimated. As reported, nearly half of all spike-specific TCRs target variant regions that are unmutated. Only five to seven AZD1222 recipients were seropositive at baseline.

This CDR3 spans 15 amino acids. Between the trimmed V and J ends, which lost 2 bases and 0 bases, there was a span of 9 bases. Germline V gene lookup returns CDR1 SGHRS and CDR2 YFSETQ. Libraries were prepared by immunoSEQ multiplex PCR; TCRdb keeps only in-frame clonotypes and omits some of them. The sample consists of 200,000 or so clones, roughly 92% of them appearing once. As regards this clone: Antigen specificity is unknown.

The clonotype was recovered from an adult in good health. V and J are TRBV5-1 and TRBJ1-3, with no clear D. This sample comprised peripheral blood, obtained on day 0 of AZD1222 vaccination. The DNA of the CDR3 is TGCGCCAGCAGCTTTGGGGTGACCTCTGGAAACACCATATATTTT. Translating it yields CASSFGVTSGNTIYF.